This passage covers 26 T cell receptor beta chains from one sample sequenced in a study of blood T cells in healthy people across ages. Primed by a sample-barcoded 5' primer and a J-beta primer mix, a second PCR proceeded for 7 to 11 cycles. TCRdb called the 5' RACE reads again in MiXCR, with one record for every CDR3 protein. The sample has about 970,000 distinct CDR3 sequences, 51% seen once. The sample was blood. These receptors originate from a woman between 55 and 75 years old in good health.

The V gene is TRBV15, the J gene TRBJ1-1, with D perhaps TRBD1 (6 bases). Germline-derived CDR1 and CDR2 are LNHNV and YYDKDF (reference sequence). The V gene lost 4 bases and the J gene lost 4 bases, with 10 bases spanning the gap. This CDR3 spans 13 amino acids. CDR3 DNA: TGTGCCACCAGCATAAGGGGGAGCACTGAAGCTTTCTTT. Translating gives CATSIRGSTEAFF.

Regarding this clonotype: The junction differs from germline at one of its ends, possibly a read error. The chain joins TRBV28 to TRBJ2-4, with 8 bases that match TRBD2. The DNA matches TRBJ2-7 better at its end, which makes the J call doubtful. From germline, CDR1 is MDHEN and CDR2 SYDVKM. The CDR3 is made up of 15 amino acids. CDR3: CVSSAPGGPTYEQYF. The CDR3 DNA reads TGTGTCAGCAGTGCCCCGGGGGGGCCCACCTACGAGCAGTACTTC.

This clonotype was counted between two and nine times. The V and J genes are TRBV5-1 and TRBJ1-2, with D perhaps matching TRBD1 (5 bases). The CDR3 runs 16 residues. Germline V gives CDR1 SGHRS, CDR2 YFSETQ. Trimming pared 5 bases from V and 2 bases from J, leaving 19 bases between. CDR3 DNA sequence: TGCGCCAGCAGTCTCAGACAAATCCGGGACAACTATGGCTACACCTTC. It specifies CASSLRQIRDNYGYTF. The complete variable domain, with remaining parts taken from reference TRBV5-1 and TRBJ1-2, reads KAGVTQTPRYLIKTRGQQVTLSCSPISGHRSVSWYQQTPGQGLQFLFEYFSETQRNKGNFPGRFSGRQFSNSRSEMNVSTLELGDSALYLCASSLRQIRDNYGYTFGSGTRLTVV.

This clonotype was picked up a small number of times. V is TRBV7-9 and J is TRBJ2-7, with D unresolved. This CDR3 region has 13 residues. Germline CDR1 SEHNR, CDR2 FQNEAQ (reference sequence). The V end was cut by 5 bases, the J end by 4 bases, with 12 bases between. CDR3 nucleotide sequence: TGTGCCAGCAGCCCCTCTGGCCTTTACGAGCAGTACTTC. This sequence encodes CASSPSGLYEQYF.

V is TRBV18 and J is TRBJ1-1, with TRBD1 identical over 10 bases. CDR1 and CDR2 from the germline V gene are KGHSH and LQKENI. V gave up 3 bases and J gave up 7 bases; unmatched junction bases: 5. CDR3 size: 14 residues. CDR3 bases: TGTGCCAGCTCACCGGGACAGGGGTTGAGTGAAGCTTTCTTT. Translating gives CASSPGQGLSEAFF.

The V call is TRBV15, the J call TRBJ1-4; 7 bases agree with TRBD1. The CDR3 length is 14 residues. CDR1 is LNHNV and CDR2 is YYDKDF in the germline V gene (reference sequence). V lost 0 bases, J lost 11 bases, and 6 bases stayed unmatched. CDR3 in DNA: TGTGCCACCAGCAGAGAGCCGGGACAGTTCAAACTGTTTTTT. Translation: CATSREPGQFKLFF.

The chain couples TRBV12-3 or TRBV12-4 to TRBJ2-7; 11 bases match TRBD2. The CDR3 has 15 residues. V was pared by 4 bases and J by 2 bases, with 4 bases of the junction left unmatched. As DNA, the CDR3 is TGTGCCAGCAGTTCCGGGACTAGCGGAGCCTACGAGCAGTACTTC. Protein: CASSSGTSGAYEQYF.

This clonotype was picked up a small number of times. The chain links TRBV27 to TRBJ1-2; D possibly corresponds to TRBD1 (6 bases). The CDR3 loop spans 15 amino acids. Germline loops: CDR1 MNHEY, CDR2 SMNVEV (reference sequence). Trimming took off 6 bases at V and 4 bases at J, with 18 bases between the two ends. The CDR3 sequence: CASSFTPGDLYGYTF. The CDR3 DNA follows: TGTGCCAGCAGCTTCACTCCAGGGGACCTCTATGGCTACACCTTC.

The rearrangement uses TRBV7-7 and TRBJ2-5; tentatively, D is TRBD1 (7 bases). Germline loops: CDR1 SSHAT, CDR2 FNYEAQ (reference sequence). CDR3 length: 15 amino acids. Trimming removed 6 bases from V and 2 bases from J, with 16 bases in between. Written as DNA, the CDR3 is TGTGCCAGCAGGCCCATTGCAGGGGGGCAAGAGACCCAGTACTTC. It codes for CASRPIAGGQETQYF.

V and J are TRBV10-3 and TRBJ2-7; TRBD2 matches at 7 bases. In germline, CDR1 is ENHRY, CDR2 SYGVKD. Germline trimming cut 4 bases from V and 0 bases from J; bases unmatched to any gene: 3. The CDR3 length is 14 residues. The CDR3: CAISGRGSSYEQYF. DNA for the CDR3: TGTGCCATCAGTGGGCGGGGGAGCTCCTACGAGCAGTACTTC.

There are a few counts of this clonotype. V and J are TRBV7-2 and TRBJ2-3, with TRBD2 as a possible D gene (5 bases). Trimming stripped 2 bases from V and 6 bases from J, with 12 bases between. CDR3 length equals 14 residues. The V gene's germline CDR1 is SGHTA and CDR2 FQGNSA. The CDR3: CASSLRWEPDTQYF. The CDR3 nucleotides read TGTGCCAGCAGCTTACGGTGGGAGCCCGATACGCAGTATTTT.

This clonotype was detected only a few times. V and J are TRBV18 and TRBJ2-7, with a possible D match to TRBD2 (5 bases). Germline values: CDR1 KGHSH, CDR2 LQKENI. CDR3 length: 13 amino acids. V was clipped by 3 bases and J by 5 bases, with 11 bases between them. CDR3 in amino acids: CASSPGVEDEQYF. CDR3 bases: TGTGCCAGCTCACCCGGTGTGGAGGACGAGCAGTACTTC.

This clonotype was seen many times. The rearrangement uses TRBV28 and TRBJ2-3; TRBD1 agrees at 9 bases. CDR1 and CDR2 from the germline V gene are MDHEN and SYDVKM. V dropped 7 bases and J dropped 2; count of bases not matched to a gene: 7. The CDR3 consists of 15 residues. In DNA, the CDR3 is TGTGCCAGCACCGGCCGGGACAGGGACACAGATACGCAGTATTTT. It encodes CASTGRDRDTDTQYF. Using reference TRBV28 and TRBJ2-3 for the parts outside the CDR3, the full variable domain is DVKVTQSSRYLVKRTGEKVFLECVQDMDHENMFWYRQDPGLGLRLIYFSYDVKMKEKGDIPEGYSVSREKKERFSLILESASTNQTSMYLCASTGRDRDTDTQYFGPGTRLTVL.

The chain uses TRBV27 and TRBJ2-7; TRBD1 is a possible D gene (6 bases). This CDR3 is 15 amino acids long. Trimming pared 1 base from V and 3 bases from J, leaving 13 bases between. Germline V CDR1 and CDR2: MNHEY, SMNVEV (reference sequence). Here the CDR3 DNA reads TGTGCCAGCAGTTTATTTGGGGGACAACACTACGAGCAGTACTTC. Protein sequence: CASSLFGGQHYEQYF.

The V gene is TRBV28, the J gene TRBJ2-3; 8 bases align to TRBD2. Germline V gene lookup returns CDR1 MDHEN and CDR2 SYDVKM. V shed 6 bases and J 5 bases; nucleotides not matched to a gene: 10. The CDR3 is made up of 15 amino acids. CDR3: CASSWGGSGEDTQYF. The CDR3 DNA is TGTGCCAGCAGCTGGGGTGGTAGCGGGGAAGATACGCAGTATTTT.

The CDR3 coding sequence is TGTGCCAGCAGTCCCTTTGGCGACGGCTACACCTTC. Its translation: CASSPFGDGYTF. The chain employs TRBV6-5 and TRBJ1-2; unclear D gene. V was clipped by 5 bases and J by 8 bases, with 12 bases between them. Per the germline V gene, CDR1 is MNHEY and CDR2 is SVGAGI. The CDR3 length is 12 residues.

The chain carries TRBV6-2 or TRBV6-3 and TRBJ2-3; maybe TRBD1 (5 bases). The germline V gene has CDR1 MNHEY and CDR2 SVGEGT. V was cut by 2 bases and J by 2 bases, with 14 bases left in between. CDR3 size: 16 residues. The CDR3 region is CASSYDRASFTDTQYF. The CDR3 region has the DNA TGTGCCAGCAGTTACGACAGAGCTTCGTTCACAGATACGCAGTATTTT.

In its sample, this clonotype was seen a few times. The chain employs TRBV29-1 and TRBJ1-1; D unresolved. Trimming took 7 bases from V and 0 from J, leaving 12 bases between them. Germline V gene data show CDR1 as SQVTM and CDR2 as ANQGSEA. The CDR3 has 13 residues. The CDR3 DNA follows: TGCAGCGCTGTGAACAATTTGAACACTGAAGCTTTCTTT. Protein sequence: CSAVNNLNTEAFF.

V and J are TRBV28 and TRBJ2-7; D may be TRBD2 (5 bases). CDR1 is MDHEN, CDR2 SYDVKM, per germline. The V gene lost 11 bases and the J gene lost 2 bases, with 13 bases spanning the gap. The CDR3 runs 12 residues. CDR3: CACLRDPYEQYF. Here the CDR3 DNA reads TGTGCCTGCCTACGGGATCCCTACGAGCAGTACTTC.

V and J are TRBV20-1 and TRBJ1-2, with 7 bases that match TRBD1. Germline CDR1 is DFQATT and CDR2 is SNEGSKA (reference sequence). V shed 0 bases, J shed 3 bases, and the junction held 10 bases outside the gene matches. CDR3 length: 16 residues. CDR3 region: CSARDKGGRGYYGYTF. The DNA of the CDR3 is TGCAGTGCTAGAGATAAAGGTGGCAGGGGGTACTATGGCTACACCTTC.

This chain uses TRBV11-2 with TRBJ2-3; 9 bases agree with TRBD2. The CDR3 consists of 15 residues. Germline lookup yields CDR1 SGHAT and CDR2 FQNNGV. The junction had 9 bases not matched to a gene; V was cut back by 4 bases and J by 7 bases. The CDR3 reads CASSSLAGLVYTQYF. The DNA for the CDR3 is TGTGCCAGCAGCTCGCTAGCGGGACTCGTTTATACGCAGTATTTT.

CDR3 coding DNA: TGTGCCAGCAGTTACTCGAGTCCCAGGCCCTACGAGCAGTACTTC. This translates into CASSYSSPRPYEQYF. The chain has TRBV6-2 or TRBV6-3 and TRBJ2-7, with D hard to call. Trimming cost V 0 bases and J 2 bases, with 11 bases left between them. CDR3 size: 15 residues. CDR1 and CDR2 (germline): MNHEY, SVGEGT.

About this clonotype: The junction does not match germline at one end; this may be a read error. This sequence joins TRBV28 and TRBJ2-3, with D possibly matching TRBD2 (5 bases). The V gene's germline CDR1 is MDHEN and CDR2 SYDVKM. The CDR3 is 18 amino acids. The CDR3 DNA reads as TGTGCCAGCAGTTTTGGGAGAACCTACACCGTACCCACAGTTACGCAGTATTTT. This translates into CASSFGRTYTVPTVTQYF.

The sample holds a few counts of this clonotype. The CDR3, as DNA: TGTGCCAGCAGTTTAAAAGGTCTTTGGAATGAGCAGTTCTTC. It is translated as CASSLKGLWNEQFF. The chain uses TRBV28 and TRBJ2-1; D is unresolved. V dropped 2 bases and J dropped 7 bases, with 12 bases sitting between them. Germline loops: CDR1 MDHEN, CDR2 SYDVKM. The CDR3 sequence is 14 residues long.

The chain recombines TRBV6-1 with TRBJ2-4; D could derive from TRBD1 or TRBD2 (5 bases each). Gene TRBJ2-7 matches the end of the DNA better, so the J call may be wrong. Germline assignment: CDR1 MNHNS and CDR2 SASEGT. This CDR3 spans 12 amino acids. The CDR3 nucleotides read TGTGCCAGCAGGGGACCCGTCTACGAGCAGTACTTC. Translating gives CASRGPVYEQYF.

V and J are TRBV29-1 and TRBJ1-1; D possibly corresponds to TRBD1 (5 bases). The CDR3 totals 13 residues. CDR1 is SQVTM and CDR2 is ANQGSEA in the germline V gene. Trimming took 5 bases from V and 1 from J, leaving 11 bases between them. The CDR3 loop is CSVFRGGNTEAFF. The CDR3 coding sequence is TGCAGCGTTTTCCGGGGCGGGAACACTGAAGCTTTCTTT.